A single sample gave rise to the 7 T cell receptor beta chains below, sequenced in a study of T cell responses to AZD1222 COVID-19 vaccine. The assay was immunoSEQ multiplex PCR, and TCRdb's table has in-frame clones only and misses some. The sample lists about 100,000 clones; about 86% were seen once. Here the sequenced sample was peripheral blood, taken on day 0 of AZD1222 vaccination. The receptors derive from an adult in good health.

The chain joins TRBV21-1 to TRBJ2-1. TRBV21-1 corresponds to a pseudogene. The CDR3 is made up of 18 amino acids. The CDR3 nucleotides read TGTGCCAGCGTCGTTAGCCCGGATGTGGACCCTGACTGGAATGAGCAGTTCTTC. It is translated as CASVVSPDVDPDWNEQFF.

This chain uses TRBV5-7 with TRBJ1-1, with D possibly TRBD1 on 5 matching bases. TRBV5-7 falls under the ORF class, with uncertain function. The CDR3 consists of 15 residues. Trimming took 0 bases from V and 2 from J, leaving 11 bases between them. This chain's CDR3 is CASSLAGPKNTEAFF. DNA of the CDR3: TGTGCCAGCAGCTTGGCGGGGCCTAAAAACACTGAAGCTTTCTTT.

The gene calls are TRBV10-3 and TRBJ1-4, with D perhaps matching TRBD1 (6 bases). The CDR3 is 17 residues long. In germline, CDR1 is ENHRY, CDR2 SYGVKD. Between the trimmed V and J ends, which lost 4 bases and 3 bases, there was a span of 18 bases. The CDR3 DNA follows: TGTGCCATCAGTGTCACTCAGGGGCCCGGGGCTAATGAAAAACTGTTTTTT. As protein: CAISVTQGPGANEKLFF.

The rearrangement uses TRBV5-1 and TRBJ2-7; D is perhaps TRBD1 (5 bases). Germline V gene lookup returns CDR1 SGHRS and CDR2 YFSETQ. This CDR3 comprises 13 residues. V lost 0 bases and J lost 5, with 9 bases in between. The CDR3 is CASSLVQGHEQYF. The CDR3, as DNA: TGCGCCAGCAGCTTGGTTCAGGGTCACGAGCAGTACTTC.

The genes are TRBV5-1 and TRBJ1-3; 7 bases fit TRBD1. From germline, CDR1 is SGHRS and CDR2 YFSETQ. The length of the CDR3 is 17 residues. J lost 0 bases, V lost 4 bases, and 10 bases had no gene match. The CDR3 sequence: CASSPGDSISSGNTIYF. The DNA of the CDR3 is TGCGCCAGCAGCCCTGGGGACAGTATTAGCTCTGGAAACACCATATATTTT.

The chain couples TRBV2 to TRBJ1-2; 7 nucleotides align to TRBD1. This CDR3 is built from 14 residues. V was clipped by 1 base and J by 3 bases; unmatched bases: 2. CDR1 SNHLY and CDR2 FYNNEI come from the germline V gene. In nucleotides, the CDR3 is TGTGCCAGCAGTGAAGGAGGGGGCTACTATGGCTACACCTTC. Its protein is CASSEGGGYYGYTF.

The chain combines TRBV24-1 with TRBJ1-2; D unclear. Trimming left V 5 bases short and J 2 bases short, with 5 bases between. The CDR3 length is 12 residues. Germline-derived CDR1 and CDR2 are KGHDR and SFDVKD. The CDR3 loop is CATSARNYGYTF. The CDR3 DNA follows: TGTGCCACCAGTGCAAGGAACTATGGCTACACCTTC.